Presented here are 23 T cell receptor beta chains from one specimen sequenced in a study of blood T cell repertoires in COVID-19. TCRdb keeps only in-frame clones here, not all; method: immunoSEQ multiplex PCR. The data contain under 250,000 clones, roughly 79% of them seen just once; the ten biggest clones take up about 8.9%. Source material: PBMCs or T cells enriched from blood (not recorded which). The receptors stem from a woman between 45 and 65 years old with acute COVID-19.

The V call is TRBV19, the J call TRBJ1-5; D may be TRBD1 (6 bases). There are 14 residues in the CDR3. Germline CDR1 and CDR2: LNHDA and SQIVND (reference sequence). Trimming left V 6 bases short and J 3 bases short, with 12 bases between. CDR3 sequence (DNA): TGTGCCAGTAGAGGGCAGGGGAACAATCAGCCCCAGCATTTT. It is translated as CASRGQGNNQPQHF.

The chain combines TRBV5-5 with TRBJ2-7; TRBD1 aligns across 9 bases. The CDR3 sequence is 15 residues long. The germline V gene has CDR1 SGHKS and CDR2 YYEKEE (reference sequence). Trimming removed 4 bases from V and 2 bases from J; junction bases left unmatched: 7. The CDR3 loop is CASSPSGQGAYEQYF. The CDR3 coding sequence is TGTGCCAGCAGCCCCTCGGGACAGGGTGCCTACGAGCAGTACTTC.

The rearrangement joins TRBV2 to TRBJ1-4; D unclear. With 7 bases removed from V and 11 bases from J, the gap between germline ends came to 11 bases. This CDR3 spans 11 amino acids. The V gene's germline CDR1 is SNHLY and CDR2 FYNNEI. Written as DNA, the CDR3 is TGTGCCAGCACTGAGGGCCGGAAACTGTTTTTT. This translates into CASTEGRKLFF.

The V and J genes are TRBV7-2 and TRBJ2-7, with 8 nucleotides matching TRBD1. The CDR3 sequence is 15 residues long. CDR1 and CDR2 (germline): SGHTA, FQGNSA. Germline trimming cut 6 bases from V and 3 bases from J; bases unmatched to any gene: 10. CDR3 in amino acids: CASRSGTGGIYEQYF. CDR3 DNA sequence: TGTGCCAGCAGGTCGGGGACAGGCGGAATCTACGAGCAGTACTTC.

V is TRBV28 and J is TRBJ1-2, with D perhaps TRBD1 (5 bases). The CDR3 length is 14 residues. Trimming stripped 3 bases from V and 8 bases from J, with 16 bases between. Per the germline V gene, CDR1 is MDHEN and CDR2 is SYDVKM. The CDR3 DNA sequence: TGTGCCAGCAGTTTCGTTGACAGCTCGTACGGCTACACCTTC. This encodes CASSFVDSSYGYTF.

This clone was recorded a few times. The chain links TRBV7-9 to TRBJ1-2, with 10 bases that match TRBD1. Losses at the gene ends were 0 bases for V and 8 bases for J; bases not matched to a gene: 6. This CDR3 spans 15 amino acids. CDR1 is SEHNR and CDR2 is FQNEAQ in the germline V gene (reference sequence). This CDR3 reads CASSLAWDRGLGYTF. The DNA of the CDR3 is TGTGCCAGCAGCTTAGCGTGGGACAGGGGATTAGGCTACACCTTC. Based on the CDR3 plus reference TRBV7-9 and TRBJ1-2, the full variable domain is DTGVSQNPRHKITKRGQNVTFRCDPISEHNRLYWYRQTLGQGPEFLTYFQNEAQLEKSRLLSDRFSAERPKGSFSTLEIQRTEQGDSAMYLCASSLAWDRGLGYTFGSGTRLTVV.

This chain joins TRBV4-1 and TRBJ2-3; 7 bases match TRBD2. V gave up 8 bases and J gave up 1 base; unmatched junction bases: 6. Germline loops: CDR1 MGHRA, CDR2 YSYEKL. The length of the CDR3 is 14 residues. CDR3 DNA: TGCGCCAGCGGGGGGGTAGGGGGCACAGATACGCAGTATTTT. This codes for CASGGVGGTDTQYF.

This clone was counted only a few times. The chain joins TRBV5-1 to TRBJ1-3, with D hard to call. The CDR3 runs 16 residues. Trimming pared 1 base from V and 0 bases from J, leaving 11 bases between. Germline V lookup: CDR1 SGHRS, CDR2 YFSETQ. The CDR3 DNA sequence: TGCGCCAGCAGCTTGTCCCAGGTATCCTCTGGAAACACCATATATTTT. As protein: CASSLSQVSSGNTIYF.

The V and J genes are TRBV6-1 and TRBJ1-2, with a tentative D call TRBD1 (6 bases). Germline CDR1 is MNHNS and CDR2 is SASEGT. V was pared by 2 bases and J by 6 bases, with 16 bases between. The CDR3 spans 15 residues. CDR3 DNA: TGTGCCAGCAGTGAACGGGGCAGGGGAGAAGATGGCTACACCTTC. Amino acids: CASSERGRGEDGYTF.

The chain combines TRBV3-1 (or the pseudogene TRBV3-2) with TRBJ2-3, with 13 bases lining up with TRBD2. The CDR3 contains 16 residues. The germline V gene encodes CDR1 LGHDT and CDR2 YNNKEL (reference sequence). V was pared by 7 bases and J by 3 bases, with 7 bases of the junction left unmatched. DNA of the CDR3: TGTGCCAGCAACAGACTAGCGGGAGGAACTACAGATACGCAGTATTTT. Its protein is CASNRLAGGTTDTQYF.

The J gene is TRBJ2-4, the V gene TRBV7-2; D may be TRBD1 (6 bases). Germline V gene lookup returns CDR1 SGHTA and CDR2 FQGNSA. This CDR3 region has 15 residues. Trimming removed 6 bases at V and 8 bases at J, with 20 bases between. CDR3 protein: CASRADRNVRYIQYF. CDR3 in DNA: TGTGCCAGCAGAGCCGACAGGAACGTTAGGTACATTCAGTACTTC. Using reference TRBV7-2 and TRBJ2-4 for the parts outside the CDR3, the full variable domain is GAGVSQSPSNKVTEKGKDVELRCDPISGHTALYWYRQSLGQGLEFLIYFQGNSAPDKSGLPSDRFSAERTGGSVSTLTIQRTQQEDSAVYLCASRADRNVRYIQYFGAGTRLSVL.

The chain links TRBV6-2 or TRBV6-3 to TRBJ2-5, with D possibly being TRBD2 (6 bases). The ends were cut back, 5 bases at V and 5 bases at J, with 9 bases in the middle. The length of the CDR3 is 12 residues. CDR1 and CDR2 from the germline V gene are MNHEY and SVGEGT. Here the CDR3 reads CASSTSPETQYF. The CDR3 DNA reads TGTGCCAGCAGTACTAGCCCTGAGACCCAGTACTTC.

The chain has TRBV27 and TRBJ1-6, with D uncertain. CDR3 length: 15 residues. V was cut by 6 bases and J by 7 bases, with 16 bases left in between. Germline CDR1 is MNHEY and CDR2 is SMNVEV (reference sequence). The CDR3: CASSPTIGGNSPLHF. The CDR3 DNA reads TGTGCCAGCAGCCCGACAATCGGTGGGAATTCACCCCTCCACTTT.

This chain uses TRBV6-5 with TRBJ2-7; perhaps TRBD2 as D (5 bases). Trimming removed 6 bases from V and 9 bases from J, with 18 bases in between. The CDR3 consists of 13 residues. Germline loops: CDR1 MNHEY, CDR2 SVGAGI. As DNA, the CDR3 is TGTGCCAGCAGGAGGGAACGCGGTATGGTGCAGTACTTC. Translation: CASRRERGMVQYF.

This clone was observed a handful of times. The chain recombines TRBV5-1 with TRBJ1-4; D remains ambiguous. Per germline, CDR1 SGHRS and CDR2 YFSETQ. The CDR3 has 14 amino acids. The V and J ends lost 0 bases and 4 bases respectively, with 7 bases between them. The CDR3 protein is CASSLGGLNEKLFF. CDR3 nucleotides: TGCGCCAGCAGCTTGGGCGGGCTTAATGAAAAACTGTTTTTT.

This clone occurred a few times. CDR3: CASSFSGVNTGELFF. As DNA, the CDR3 is TGCGCCAGCAGCTTTAGCGGGGTAAACACCGGGGAGCTGTTTTTT. The rearrangement links TRBV5-1 to TRBJ2-2; the match to TRBD2 covers 8 bases. The CDR3 has 15 amino acids. With V trimmed by 2 bases and J by 2 bases, 2 bases remained unmatched. Germline assignment: CDR1 SGHRS and CDR2 YFSETQ.

This clone occurred a few times. V usage is TRBV28 and J usage is TRBJ1-5, with D hard to call. This CDR3 comprises 15 residues. CDR1 MDHEN and CDR2 SYDVKM come from the germline V gene. With 6 bases removed from V and 0 bases from J, the gap between germline ends came to 12 bases. The CDR3 DNA follows: TGTGCCAGCAGCCCCGGAGGTCATAGCAATCAGCCCCAGCATTTT. Residues: CASSPGGHSNQPQHF.

The V and J genes are TRBV5-1 and TRBJ1-5, with D perhaps TRBD1 (5 bases). Germline V gene sequence: CDR1 SGHRS, CDR2 YFSETQ. The CDR3 has 17 residues. V shed 4 bases and J shed 9 bases, with 26 bases lying between them. The CDR3 spells CASSPPREVRHLGPQHF. CDR3 bases: TGCGCCAGCAGCCCCCCCAGGGAGGTGAGGCATTTGGGGCCCCAGCATTTT.

The chain has TRBV7-2 and TRBJ1-4; the D gene is possibly TRBD1 (6 bases). Trimming took 5 bases from V and 7 from J, leaving 14 bases between them. Germline loops: CDR1 SGHTA, CDR2 FQGNSA. The CDR3 totals 14 residues. CDR3 region: CASSPGADIEKLFF. The CDR3 region has the DNA TGTGCCAGCAGCCCAGGGGCAGACATTGAAAAACTGTTTTTT.

The V call is TRBV4-3, the J call TRBJ1-6; D is unresolved. The CDR3 is 15 amino acids. Per the germline V gene, CDR1 is LGHNA and CDR2 is YSLEER. Trimming cost V 3 bases and J 5 bases, with 11 bases left between them. CDR3 DNA: TGCGCCAGCAGCCATGATCAAGCGGATAATTCACCCCTCCACTTT. Its protein is CASSHDQADNSPLHF.

This chain joins TRBV6-5 and TRBJ2-7, with 8 bases matching TRBD2. Germline CDR1 is MNHEY and CDR2 is SVGAGI. This CDR3 region has 14 residues. Trimming removed 10 bases from V and 1 base from J; junction bases left unmatched: 9. The DNA of the CDR3 is TGTGCCACCGGGAGGGATCTCGGGTCCTACGAGCAGTACTTC. Translation gives CATGRDLGSYEQYF.

This chain uses TRBV11-2 with TRBJ2-6; weak D call: TRBD1 (7 bases). The CDR3 is 16 residues long. V was shortened by 5 bases and J by 4 bases, with 15 bases between the two germline ends. CDR1 SGHAT and CDR2 FQNNGV come from the germline V gene. CDR3 protein: CASSPTEGQGANVLTF. CDR3 bases: TGTGCCAGCAGCCCAACGGAGGGACAGGGGGCCAACGTCCTGACTTTC.

The chain recombines TRBV18 with TRBJ2-3, with 10 bases matching TRBD1. Germline CDR1 is KGHSH and CDR2 is LQKENI. The CDR3 totals 14 residues. Trimming at V came to 6 bases and at J to 6 bases, leaving 6 bases not matched to a gene. CDR3 coding DNA: TGTGCCAGCTCCCCCGGGACAGGGGCCGATACGCAGTATTTT. This codes for CASSPGTGADTQYF. The entire variable domain, with the rest obtained from reference TRBV18 and TRBJ2-3, is as follows: NAGVMQNPRHLVRRRGQEARLRCSPMKGHSHVYWYRQLPEEGLKFMVYLQKENIIDESGMPKERFSAEFPKEGPSILRIQQVVRGDSAAYFCASSPGTGADTQYFGPGTRLTVL.